This passage covers 25 T cell receptor beta chains from one sample sequenced in a study of T cells in Graves' hyperthyroidism and ophthalmopathy (dated by TCRdb to the late 2010s). Receptor libraries were prepared by multiplex PCR. The run used an Illumina HiSeq 2000. The TCR beta CDR3 regions were amplified from RNA transcripts. The first round of RT-PCR for the TCR CDR3 was performed with the HTBI primer set and the Qiagen OneStep RT-PCR kit. TCRdb reanalyzed the raw reads on its own, using fastp at Q25 for trimming and MiXCR for clone calling, and kept in-frame beta chains. Each CDR3 protein gets just one entry, which takes the most common genes and DNA from the rows behind it. The table for this sample lists fewer than 250,000 distinct CDR3 sequences; about a sixth of them were counted only once. The ten largest make up 28% of the sample. The sequenced sample consisted of blood. Receptors originate from a woman younger than 35 with Graves' ophthalmopathy.

This clonotype appeared many times. The chain carries TRBV28 and TRBJ1-1; a possible D gene is TRBD1 (5 bases). CDR1 is MDHEN, CDR2 SYDVKM, per germline. The CDR3 totals 11 residues. V was cut by 6 bases and J by 10 bases, with 12 bases left in between. The CDR3 loop reads CASSPSRGAFF. CDR3 in DNA: TGTGCCAGCAGCCCCTCTAGGGGAGCTTTCTTT.

This clonotype was seen at least ten times. This sequence joins TRBV7-3 and TRBJ1-1, with D unresolved. Trimming took 2 bases from V and 4 from J, leaving 14 bases between them. The V gene's germline CDR1 is SGHTA and CDR2 FQGTGA. CDR3 length: 15 residues. CDR3 amino acids: CASSLGREWGTEAFF. Written as DNA, the CDR3 is TGTGCCAGCAGCTTAGGTAGGGAATGGGGCACTGAAGCTTTCTTT. The full variable domain, its missing parts supplied by reference TRBV7-3 and TRBJ1-1, is GAGVSQTPSNKVTEKGKYVELRCDPISGHTALYWYRQSLGQGPEFLIYFQGTGAADDSGLPNDRFFAVRPEGSVSTLKIQRTERGDSAVYLCASSLGREWGTEAFFGQGTRLTVV.

This clonotype was seen at least ten times. The rearrangement links TRBV28 to TRBJ2-7; 10 bases are a match to TRBD1. The junction had 9 bases not matched to a gene; V was cut back by 7 bases and J by 6 bases. There are 14 residues in the CDR3. Germline V lookup: CDR1 MDHEN, CDR2 SYDVKM. CDR3 region: CASTEDRGSREQYF. DNA of the CDR3: TGTGCCAGCACCGAGGACAGGGGGAGCCGCGAGCAGTACTTC.

The genes are TRBV20-1 and TRBJ2-5; a weak D match, TRBD2 (6 bases). Trimming left V 3 bases short and J 4 bases short, with 15 bases between. The CDR3 contains 14 residues. In germline, CDR1 is DFQATT, CDR2 SNEGSKA (reference sequence). CDR3 DNA sequence: TGCAGTGCTAGTAGCCCGCGGGACCCAGAGACCCAGTACTTC. Residues: CSASSPRDPETQYF.

This clonotype appeared many times. The rearrangement uses TRBV20-1 and TRBJ1-1; 10 bases fit TRBD1. Germline V gene data show CDR1 as DFQATT and CDR2 as SNEGSKA (reference sequence). V shed 2 bases, J shed 4 bases, and the junction held 16 bases outside the gene matches. This CDR3 is built from 18 residues. CDR3 coding DNA: TGCAGTGCTAGAACGCCCGGGACAGGGGTTCAAGTAGGCACTGAAGCTTTCTTT. It yields the protein CSARTPGTGVQVGTEAFF.

At least ten counts were recorded for this clonotype. This chain connects TRBV27 to TRBJ2-3; 9 bases agree with TRBD1. Germline CDR1 MNHEY, CDR2 SMNVEV (reference sequence). There are 14 residues in the CDR3. With 4 bases clipped from V and 1 base from J, the junction kept 0 bases outside the gene matches. CDR3 in amino acids: CASSWTGGTDTQYF. The CDR3 bases are TGTGCCAGCAGTTGGACAGGGGGCACAGATACGCAGTATTTT.

At least ten counts were recorded for this clonotype. This rearrangement joins TRBV28 to TRBJ2-7; TRBD2 matches 10 bases. The V segment lost 8 bases and the J segment 3 bases; nucleotides outside the gene matches: 1. This CDR3 has 12 residues. Per the germline V gene, CDR1 is MDHEN and CDR2 is SYDVKM. CDR3 amino acids: CASGLADYEQYF. The CDR3 DNA reads as TGTGCCAGCGGACTAGCGGACTACGAGCAGTACTTC. The complete variable domain, with remaining parts taken from reference TRBV28 and TRBJ2-7, reads DVKVTQSSRYLVKRTGEKVFLECVQDMDHENMFWYRQDPGLGLRLIYFSYDVKMKEKGDIPEGYSVSREKKERFSLILESASTNQTSMYLCASGLADYEQYFGPGTRLTVT.

Concerning this clonotype itself: Being one base from a much bigger clone, this may be a read error. The chain couples TRBV6-4 to TRBJ2-3; no reliable D call. CDR1 and CDR2 (germline): MRHNA, SNTAGT. The germline V and J ends were trimmed by 0 bases and 2 bases, with 12 bases remaining between them. CDR3 size: 16 residues. DNA for the CDR3: TGTGCCAGCAGTGACTCGGTTGGTGGGCCCACAGATACGCAGTATTTT. Translated, it gives CASSDSVGGPTDTQYF.

In its sample, this clonotype was seen many times. The chain links TRBV20-1 to TRBJ1-6; D call uncertain. This CDR3 spans 13 amino acids. V lost 3 bases to trimming and J lost 6 bases, with 9 bases between them. Germline V CDR1 and CDR2: DFQATT, SNEGSKA (reference sequence). The DNA of the CDR3 is TGCAGTGCTAGTCCGGGGATTAATTCACCCCTCCACTTT. This encodes CSASPGINSPLHF.

This clonotype was recorded at least ten times. This chain uses TRBV7-8 with TRBJ2-3; unclear D gene. Germline V gene lookup returns CDR1 SGHVS and CDR2 FQNEAQ. This CDR3 comprises 17 residues. Trimming stripped 3 bases from V and 2 bases from J, with 18 bases between. The CDR3 coding sequence is TGTGCCAGCAGCTTGGGGTCAAAGGGAAGGAACACAGATACGCAGTATTTT. This gives the protein CASSLGSKGRNTDTQYF.

This clonotype was seen ten or more times. This chain connects TRBV18 to TRBJ2-7; D is unresolved. The germline gives CDR1 KGHSH, CDR2 LQKENI. This CDR3 has 14 amino acids. V lost 0 bases and J 0 bases, leaving 6 bases between the germline ends. This CDR3 is CASSPPGSSYEQYF. DNA for the CDR3: TGTGCCAGCTCACCACCGGGCAGCTCCTACGAGCAGTACTTC.

Turning to this clonotype: The CDR3 does not close with the conserved phenylalanine or tryptophan, likely indicating a read error. This chain uses TRBV10-3 with TRBJ1-3, with D possibly being TRBD1 (5 bases). V shed 1 base and J shed 4 bases, with 14 bases lying between them. The CDR3 is 16 amino acids. Germline loops: CDR1 ENHRY, CDR2 SYGVKD. CDR3 sequence (DNA): TGTGCCATCAGTGAGTTTTCCAGGGAAAGCGGAAACACCATATATTCT. Residues: CAISEFSRESGNTIYS.

This clonotype was counted at least ten times. This sequence joins TRBV4-2 and TRBJ2-2; unclear D gene. Trimming left V 1 base short and J 2 bases short, with 8 bases between. The length of the CDR3 is 15 residues. CDR1 and CDR2 from the germline V gene are LGHNA and YNFKEQ. In DNA, the CDR3 is TGTGCCAGCAGCCAAGTACGGTCCAACACCGGGGAGCTGTTTTTT. It is translated as CASSQVRSNTGELFF.

This clonotype was seen only a few times. The CDR3 sequence is CASSEAGPTGYTF. The CDR3 region has the DNA TGTGCCAGCAGTGAAGCGGGACCGACGGGCTACACCTTC. The rearrangement links TRBV6-1 to TRBJ1-2; possible D gene TRBD1, 5 bases. Trimming stripped 0 bases from V and 8 bases from J, with 10 bases between. Germline assignment: CDR1 MNHNS and CDR2 SASEGT. The CDR3 has 13 residues.

This clonotype was observed many times. The chain uses TRBV5-1 and TRBJ2-4; the match to TRBD1 covers 8 bases. V shed 4 bases, J shed 5 bases, and the junction held 5 bases outside the gene matches. Germline loops: CDR1 SGHRS, CDR2 YFSETQ. The CDR3 covers 14 residues. CDR3 sequence (DNA): TGCGCCAGCAGCCCGGCGGACAGGGAAAACATTCAGTACTTC. It encodes CASSPADRENIQYF.

This clonotype was recorded many times. The chain has TRBV11-2 and TRBJ2-3; D is perhaps TRBD1 or TRBD2 (6 bases each). The CDR3 runs to 15 residues. Germline CDR1 and CDR2: SGHAT and FQNNGV. Trimming cost V 7 bases and J 1 base, with 15 bases left between them. CDR3 region: CASTKQGLGTDTQYF. CDR3 nucleotide sequence: TGTGCCAGCACAAAACAGGGACTGGGCACAGATACGCAGTATTTT.

The V gene is TRBV28, the J gene TRBJ1-2; possible D gene TRBD1, 5 bases. The CDR3 has 15 residues. V was trimmed by 3 bases and J by 7 bases, leaving 18 bases between them. The germline CDR1 and CDR2 sequences are MDHEN and SYDVKM. Here the CDR3 reads CASSFQTRGIAGYTF. The CDR3 region has the DNA TGTGCCAGCAGTTTCCAGACAAGGGGCATCGCTGGCTACACCTTC.

The genes are TRBV30 and TRBJ2-4, with D tentatively TRBD2 (5 bases). The J call is uncertain, as TRBJ2-1 better fits the DNA end. The CDR3 contains 12 residues. CDR1 is GTSNPN and CDR2 is SVGIG in the germline V gene (reference sequence). DNA for the CDR3: TGTGCCTGGAGTGGAGCGGACTTGAATCAGTTCTTC. Translation gives CAWSGADLNQFF.

This clonotype was observed many times. V and J are TRBV28 and TRBJ1-2; no reliable D call. The germline V and J ends were trimmed by 5 bases and 5 bases, with 12 bases remaining between them. The CDR3 sequence is 13 residues long. In germline, CDR1 is MDHEN, CDR2 SYDVKM. For the CDR3, the DNA is TGTGCCAGCAGTCCGCCGACCCCGTATGGCTACACCTTC. Protein: CASSPPTPYGYTF.

In its sample, this clonotype was seen many times. The chain uses TRBV9 and TRBJ2-3; possible D gene TRBD1, 5 bases. Germline assignment: CDR1 SGDLS and CDR2 YYNGEE. The V and J ends lost 4 bases and 4 bases respectively, with 10 bases between them. The CDR3 spans 13 residues. The CDR3 DNA follows: TGTGCCAGCAGCACAGACAGTGCAGATACGCAGTATTTT. As protein: CASSTDSADTQYF.

Many counts were recorded for this clonotype. The V gene is TRBV6-2 or TRBV6-3, the J gene TRBJ1-5, with D uncertain. Trimming stripped 0 bases from V and 2 bases from J, with 17 bases between. The CDR3 extends over 18 amino acids. The V gene's germline CDR1 is MNHEY and CDR2 SVGEGT. CDR3 coding DNA: TGTGCCAGCAGTTACTCGATCGCGGCGGGAGGTGGCAATCAGCCCCAGCATTTT. Protein: CASSYSIAAGGGNQPQHF.

Comment on this clonotype: Being one base from a much bigger clone, this may be a read error. The chain carries TRBV7-2 and TRBJ1-1, with 7 nucleotides matching TRBD1. Germline CDR1 is SGHTA and CDR2 is FQGNSA. The CDR3 is 15 residues long. CDR3 protein: CAGSLEAGQWSEAFF. As DNA, the CDR3 is TGTGCCGGCAGCTTAGAAGCGGGACAGTGGTCTGAAGCTTTCTTT.

This clonotype was seen repeatedly, ten times or more. The V and J genes are TRBV28 and TRBJ1-4; 7 bases align to TRBD1. J was trimmed by 0 bases and V by 4 bases; bases with no gene match: 2. The CDR3 sequence is 15 residues long. Germline assignment: CDR1 MDHEN and CDR2 SYDVKM. The CDR3 sequence: CASSSQGATNEKLFF. The CDR3 region has the DNA TGTGCCAGCAGTTCTCAGGGGGCAACTAATGAAAAACTGTTTTTT.

This clonotype was observed at least ten times. The chain uses TRBV12-3 or TRBV12-4 and TRBJ1-3, with D unclear. V was trimmed by 3 bases and J by 0 bases, leaving 15 bases between them. The CDR3 runs to 17 residues. CDR3 region: CASSFARRTGSGNTIYF. The CDR3 DNA sequence: TGTGCCAGCAGTTTCGCCCGGAGGACGGGCTCTGGAAACACCATATATTTT.

This clonotype was seen ten or more times. This rearrangement joins TRBV28 to TRBJ1-2; the D gene is possibly TRBD1 (6 bases). The CDR3 covers 13 residues. The germline V gene encodes CDR1 MDHEN and CDR2 SYDVKM. Trimming took off 2 bases at V and 8 bases at J, with 12 bases between the two ends. The CDR3 loop is CASSLRGGRGYTF. In DNA, the CDR3 is TGTGCCAGCAGTTTACGGGGGGGCCGGGGCTACACCTTC.